This T cell receptor (beta chain) was sequenced for a study of CD8 T cells in ankylosing spondylitis. Broader study findings: Ankylosing spondylitis blood appeared to be characterized by a TCR beta motif of 8 or 9 highly homologous variants. Disease-associated clones were CD8+ and fairly uncommon in peripheral blood. Significant enrichment of disease-linked clones was reportedly seen in matched ankylosing spondylitis synovial fluid.

About this clonotype itself: Its cognate antigen is unknown.

Each TCR beta library was made by quantitative 5'-RACE that incorporated molecular barcodes. One entry per CDR3 protein results from TCRdb running MiXCR on the 5' RACE reads. The data hold about 340,000 distinct CDR3 sequences, with under 15% observed a single time. This CDR3 is built from 18 residues. Germline V lookup: CDR1 KGHSH, CDR2 LQKENI. V was clipped by 3 bases and J by 3 bases; unmatched bases: 11. Sequenced sample: blood, either unsorted or a sorted T cell fraction (not recorded which). This receptor was taken from a male donor with ankylosing spondylitis or in good health (not recorded which). The chain carries TRBV18 and TRBJ2-1; 10 bases line up with TRBD1. The CDR3 nucleotides are TGTGCCAGCTCACCCTCCGGGACAGGGGTCCGGTACTACAATGAGCAGTTCTTC. Its protein is CASSPSGTGVRYYNEQFF. The variable domain in full, completed from reference TRBV18 and TRBJ2-1, reads NAGVMQNPRHLVRRRGQEARLRCSPMKGHSHVYWYRQLPEEGLKFMVYLQKENIIDESGMPKERFSAEFPKEGPSILRIQQVVRGDSAAYFCASSPSGTGVRYYNEQFFGPGTRLTVL.